These T cell receptor beta chains were read from a single sample in a study of cytomegalovirus exposure and HLA in healthy donors. Sequencing was performed with immunoSEQ multiplex PCR; in TCRdb, only in-frame clones are kept and a portion is missing. The sample has 100,000 to 150,000 clones, around 72% seen once; the top ten hold approximately 2.9%. Sequenced: PBMCs. Receptors originate from a human donor in good health. Each CDR3 is given with its conserved first and last residue. D genes are given only for firm matches. Clone size, where shown, is once, few, many, or a class for clones that have expanded.

DNA: TGTGCCAGCAGTTACTACCGACGGGGGGAAGAGACCCAGTACTTC
CDR3: CASSYYRRGEETQYF
J: TRBJ2-5
V: TRBV6-5
size: -
D: TRBD2

DNA: TGTGCCAGCAGTTGCTCCGCGGGGGGTATCTCAGATACGCAGTATTTT
CDR3: CASSCSAGGISDTQYF
J: TRBJ2-3
V: TRBV6-5
size: -
D: TRBD2

DNA: TGCGCCAGCAGCTGGGGACTGAGCTCCTACGAGCAGTACTTC
CDR3: CASSWGLSSYEQYF
J: TRBJ2-7
V: TRBV5-1
size: -
D: -

DNA: TGCGCCAGCAGCTTGTATGTTCGGACTAGCGGGAGGGGAGATACGCAGTATTTT
CDR3: CASSLYVRTSGRGDTQYF
J: TRBJ2-3
V: TRBV5-1
size: -
D: TRBD2

DNA: TGCGCCAGCCAGGACAGGGGTGAGGAACTGTTTTTT
CDR3: CASQDRGEELFF
J: TRBJ1-4
V: TRBV10-1
size: -
D: TRBD1

DNA: TGTGCCAGCAGCTCCCTGGGGGGGTACGAGCAGTACTTC
CDR3: CASSSLGGYEQYF
J: TRBJ2-7
V: TRBV11-2
size: once
D: TRBD2

DNA: TGCGCCAGCAGTCGTCCTGGGGGGTCGACCTACGAGCAGTACTTC
CDR3: CASSRPGGSTYEQYF
J: TRBJ2-7
V: TRBV4-1
size: -
D: -

DNA: TGTGCTAGTGGTTTCCAGCTCCCGGGACAGGTCCTTCTGTACTTC
CDR3: CASGFQLPGQVLLYF
J: TRBJ1-2
V: TRBV12-5
size: few
D: TRBD1

DNA: TGTGCCAGTAGTATGCTCGGGGGATCTAGCACCGGGGAGCTGTTTTTT
CDR3: CASSMLGGSSTGELFF
J: TRBJ2-2
V: TRBV19
size: -
D: -

DNA: TGCGCCAGCAGCCAGACAACAGGGGGGTACTACAATGAGCAGTTCTTC
CDR3: CASSQTTGGYYNEQFF
J: TRBJ2-1
V: TRBV5-1
size: -
D: TRBD1

DNA: TGTGCCAGCAGTGAAACTAGCGGGGGGTGGGATGAGCAGTTCTTC
CDR3: CASSETSGGWDEQFF
J: TRBJ2-1
V: TRBV6-1
size: -
D: TRBD2

DNA: TGTGCCAGCGGGGGCGGGGGAAGGGGAGGAGAGACCCAGTACTTC
CDR3: CASGGGGRGGETQYF
J: TRBJ2-5
V: TRBV28
size: -
D: -

DNA: TGTGCCTGGAGACAGGGCTACAATGAGCAGTTCTTC
CDR3: CAWRQGYNEQFF
J: TRBJ2-1
V: TRBV30
size: few
D: -

DNA: TGTGCCAGCAGTTCCTGGACAGGGGACAATGAGCAGTTCTTC
CDR3: CASSSWTGDNEQFF
J: TRBJ2-1
V: TRBV27
size: few
D: TRBD1

DNA: TGTGCCACCAGCTCGGACTCCGAGCAGTTCTTC
CDR3: CATSSDSEQFF
J: TRBJ2-1
V: TRBV15
size: -
D: -

DNA: TGCGCCAGCACCCACCTGGGGGGGAACACCGGGGAGCTGTTTTTT
CDR3: CASTHLGGNTGELFF
J: TRBJ2-2
V: TRBV5-1
size: -
D: -

DNA: TGTGCCAGCAGCTTAGCGGACTCTTATGGCTACACCTTC
CDR3: CASSLADSYGYTF
J: TRBJ1-2
V: TRBV7-2
size: -
D: -

DNA: TGTGCCAGCAGGTTTCGGACAGGGTGGTATTCACCCCTCCACTTT
CDR3: CASRFRTGWYSPLHF
J: TRBJ1-6
V: TRBV21-1
size: -
D: -

DNA: TGTGCCAGCAGCTTGGGTGCTAGGCTTGGCTCCTACAATGAGCAGTTCTTC
CDR3: CASSLGARLGSYNEQFF
J: TRBJ2-1
V: TRBV5-4
size: -
D: -

DNA: TGTGCCATCAGTGAGGGGGCAGCTGAAGCTTTCTTT
CDR3: CAISEGAAEAFF
J: TRBJ1-1
V: TRBV10-3
size: -
D: -

DNA: TGTGCCAGCAGTTCAGCCAGGCGGGGGGATACGCAGTATTTT
CDR3: CASSSARRGDTQYF
J: TRBJ2-3
V: TRBV27
size: -
D: TRBD2

DNA: TGTGCCAGCAGCCGGGACAGGGTATTTGCTGAAGCTTTCTTT
CDR3: CASSRDRVFAEAFF
J: TRBJ1-1
V: TRBV5-4
size: -
D: TRBD1

DNA: TGTGCCAGCAGTTATAACGGACAGGGGGCGCTTGGCTACACCTTC
CDR3: CASSYNGQGALGYTF
J: TRBJ1-2
V: TRBV6-5
size: -
D: TRBD1

DNA: TGTGCCAGTACCCCTAGCGGGAGCTCCTACAATGAGCAGTTCTTC
CDR3: CASTPSGSSYNEQFF
J: TRBJ2-1
V: TRBV19
size: -
D: TRBD2

DNA: TGTGCCAGCGCGACAGTTTACTATGGCTACACCTTC
CDR3: CASATVYYGYTF
J: TRBJ1-2
V: TRBV6-1
size: -
D: -

DNA: TGCAGCGTCGAAACAGGGGACACCTTTGAAAAACTGTTTTTT
CDR3: CSVETGDTFEKLFF
J: TRBJ1-4
V: TRBV29-1
size: -
D: TRBD1

DNA: TGTGCCAGCAGTTTTGGAGGGGCCAAAAACATTCAGTACTTC
CDR3: CASSFGGAKNIQYF
J: TRBJ2-4
V: TRBV27
size: -
D: -

DNA: TGCGCCAGCAGCCAAGATGCGGTTAGCACAGATACGCAGTATTTT
CDR3: CASSQDAVSTDTQYF
J: TRBJ2-3
V: TRBV4-3
size: -
D: -

DNA: TGTGCCAGCAGTTTAACTCCCTTCTACGAGCAGTACTTC
CDR3: CASSLTPFYEQYF
J: TRBJ2-7
V: TRBV28
size: few
D: -

DNA: TGTGCCAGCAGCCAAGAGGACAGGGGCCCGTATGGCTACACCTTC
CDR3: CASSQEDRGPYGYTF
J: TRBJ1-2
V: TRBV4-2
size: -
D: TRBD1

DNA: TGCGCCAGCAGCCAAAGGACTAGCGGGAGGAGCACAGATACGCAGTATTTT
CDR3: CASSQRTSGRSTDTQYF
J: TRBJ2-3
V: TRBV4-1
size: -
D: TRBD2

DNA: TGTGCCAGCTCACTAGGACAGGGCGGGAACACTGAAGCTTTCTTT
CDR3: CASSLGQGGNTEAFF
J: TRBJ1-1
V: TRBV18
size: -
D: TRBD1

DNA: TGTGCCATCAGTGACCGAAGGGGAGGCATTCAGTACTTC
CDR3: CAISDRRGGIQYF
J: TRBJ2-4
V: TRBV10-3
size: -
D: -

DNA: TGTGCCAGCAGCCCGACTAGACAAGAGACCCAGTACTTC
CDR3: CASSPTRQETQYF
J: TRBJ2-5
V: TRBV4-2
size: -
D: -

DNA: TGTGCCAGCAGCCCGACAGGGAAGTTCTACGAGCAGTACTTC
CDR3: CASSPTGKFYEQYF
J: TRBJ2-7
V: TRBV5-6
size: -
D: TRBD1

DNA: TGTGCCAGCAGTCCGAACTATTTGGGAACGACAGGCTACGAGCAGTACTTC
CDR3: CASSPNYLGTTGYEQYF
J: TRBJ2-7
V: TRBV28
size: -
D: -

DNA: TGTGCCAGTAGCATAACCTCCTTCGGGAATGAGCAGTTCTTC
CDR3: CASSITSFGNEQFF
J: TRBJ2-1
V: TRBV19
size: -
D: -

DNA: TGTGCCAGCAGTTTAACAGGGGGCATCTCCTACGAGCAGTACTTC
CDR3: CASSLTGGISYEQYF
J: TRBJ2-7
V: TRBV28
size: few
D: TRBD1

DNA: TGTGCCAGCAGCCATCCCCGGACAGGCAGCTTT
CDR3: CASSHPRTGSF
J: TRBJ1-1
V: TRBV6-1
size: few
D: TRBD1

DNA: TGCGCCAGCAGCCCACGACTAGCGGGAACCTACGAGCAGTACTTC
CDR3: CASSPRLAGTYEQYF
J: TRBJ2-7
V: TRBV5-1
size: -
D: TRBD2

DNA: TGTGCCAGCAGCTTAGAACGCAGGGTCAACGAGCAGTACTTC
CDR3: CASSLERRVNEQYF
J: TRBJ2-7
V: TRBV7-2
size: -
D: -

DNA: TGCGCCAGCAGAGCCATAGCGGGACCGCCCCCAGATACGCAGTATTTT
CDR3: CASRAIAGPPPDTQYF
J: TRBJ2-3
V: TRBV10-2
size: -
D: TRBD2

DNA: TGTGCCACCCTCGAGCCGGGACAAAACTATGGCTACACCTTC
CDR3: CATLEPGQNYGYTF
J: TRBJ1-2
V: TRBV19
size: -
D: -

DNA: TGTGCCTGGAGTGTATATGGTGAGAGCAGGGGTAACACCGGGGAGCTGTTTTTT
CDR3: CAWSVYGESRGNTGELFF
J: TRBJ2-2
V: TRBV30
size: -
D: -

DNA: TGTGCCAGCTCACCCACGGGACAGTCCAGGAACACTGAAGCTTTCTTT
CDR3: CASSPTGQSRNTEAFF
J: TRBJ1-1
V: TRBV18
size: few
D: TRBD1

DNA: TGTGCCATCAGTGCACCGGACAATCCTGGGGCCAACGTCCTGACTTTC
CDR3: CAISAPDNPGANVLTF
J: TRBJ2-6
V: TRBV10-3
size: -
D: -

DNA: TGCGCCAGCAGCCCCTTGGCGGGGGCCAAAAACATTCAGTACTTC
CDR3: CASSPLAGAKNIQYF
J: TRBJ2-4
V: TRBV5-1
size: -
D: -

DNA: TGTGCCAGCAGCTTAAAGGGGGGACAGGTCCACACTGAAGCTTTCTTT
CDR3: CASSLKGGQVHTEAFF
J: TRBJ1-1
V: TRBV7-3
size: -
D: TRBD1

DNA: TGTGCCAGCAGTTTGGGGGACAGGGTCGGGGAAGCTTTCTTT
CDR3: CASSLGDRVGEAFF
J: TRBJ1-1
V: TRBV28
size: -
D: TRBD1

DNA: TGCGCCAGCAGCCAAGAGCTAGCGGGGGGTTACAATGAGCAGTTCTTC
CDR3: CASSQELAGGYNEQFF
J: TRBJ2-1
V: TRBV4-1
size: -
D: TRBD2

DNA: TGTGCCAGCAGCATAAGACTACAGGGTGAAGCTTTCTTT
CDR3: CASSIRLQGEAFF
J: TRBJ1-1
V: TRBV11-2
size: -
D: -

DNA: TGTGCCAGCAGCCAGGGGGCCCTAGACAATCAGCCCCAGCATTTT
CDR3: CASSQGALDNQPQHF
J: TRBJ1-5
V: TRBV5-8
size: -
D: TRBD1

DNA: TGTGCCAGCAGTTATAAACTCATCACAGGGTTGGATGATGAAAAACTGTTTTTT
CDR3: CASSYKLITGLDDEKLFF
J: TRBJ1-4
V: TRBV11-2
size: few
D: -

DNA: TGTGCCAGCAGCTTAGACAGACTACAAGAGACCCAGTACTTC
CDR3: CASSLDRLQETQYF
J: TRBJ2-5
V: TRBV11-1
size: -
D: -